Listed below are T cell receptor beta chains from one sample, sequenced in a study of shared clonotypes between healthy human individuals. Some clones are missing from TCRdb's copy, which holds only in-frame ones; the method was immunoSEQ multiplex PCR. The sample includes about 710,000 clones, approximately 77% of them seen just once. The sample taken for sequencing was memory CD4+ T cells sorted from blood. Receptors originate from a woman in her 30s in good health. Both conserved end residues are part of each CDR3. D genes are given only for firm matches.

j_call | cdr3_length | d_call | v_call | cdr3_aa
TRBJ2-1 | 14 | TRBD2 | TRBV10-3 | CASREGGSYNEQFF
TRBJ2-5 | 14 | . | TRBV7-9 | CASSLAQGGETQYF
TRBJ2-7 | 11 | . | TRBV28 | CASSSRREQYF
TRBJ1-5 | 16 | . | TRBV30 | CAWSYKWTTSYQPQHF
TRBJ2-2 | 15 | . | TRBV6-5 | CASSPGRPNTGELFF
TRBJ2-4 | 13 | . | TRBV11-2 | CASSLDRPYIQYF
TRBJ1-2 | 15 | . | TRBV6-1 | CASSEGPGQPAGYTF
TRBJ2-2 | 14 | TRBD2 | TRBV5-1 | CASSLRGDTGELFF
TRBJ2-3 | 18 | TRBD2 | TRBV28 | CASSFGGRAHRDTDTQYF
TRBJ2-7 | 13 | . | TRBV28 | CASSPARGYEQYF
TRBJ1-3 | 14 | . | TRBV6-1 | CASSNGLSGNTIYF
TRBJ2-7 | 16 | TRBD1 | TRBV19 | CASRPRPGQGGREQYF
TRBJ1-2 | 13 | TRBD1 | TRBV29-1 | CSVGGQGDIGYTF
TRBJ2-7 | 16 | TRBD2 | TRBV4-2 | CASSHMTSGRSYEQYF
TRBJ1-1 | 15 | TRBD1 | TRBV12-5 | CASGFMTGGETEAFF
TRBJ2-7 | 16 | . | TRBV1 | CTSSQEPGGRSYEQYF
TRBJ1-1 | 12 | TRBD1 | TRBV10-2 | CASGTGGTEAFF
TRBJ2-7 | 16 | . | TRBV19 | CASSRAGTLRNYEQYF
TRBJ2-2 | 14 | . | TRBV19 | CASSQQGSAGELFF
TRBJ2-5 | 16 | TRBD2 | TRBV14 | CASSPGWLAGAETQYF
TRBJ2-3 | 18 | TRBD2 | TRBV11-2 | CASSSPSGTSFKGDTQYF
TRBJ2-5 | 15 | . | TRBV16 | CASSQLVGDTETQYF
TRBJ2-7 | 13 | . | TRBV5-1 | CASSLIQNYEQYF
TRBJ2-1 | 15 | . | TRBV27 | CASSVTRVPYNEQFF
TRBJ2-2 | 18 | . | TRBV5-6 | CASSLAGLGAIGTGELFF
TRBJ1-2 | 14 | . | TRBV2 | CASRQGITNYGYTF